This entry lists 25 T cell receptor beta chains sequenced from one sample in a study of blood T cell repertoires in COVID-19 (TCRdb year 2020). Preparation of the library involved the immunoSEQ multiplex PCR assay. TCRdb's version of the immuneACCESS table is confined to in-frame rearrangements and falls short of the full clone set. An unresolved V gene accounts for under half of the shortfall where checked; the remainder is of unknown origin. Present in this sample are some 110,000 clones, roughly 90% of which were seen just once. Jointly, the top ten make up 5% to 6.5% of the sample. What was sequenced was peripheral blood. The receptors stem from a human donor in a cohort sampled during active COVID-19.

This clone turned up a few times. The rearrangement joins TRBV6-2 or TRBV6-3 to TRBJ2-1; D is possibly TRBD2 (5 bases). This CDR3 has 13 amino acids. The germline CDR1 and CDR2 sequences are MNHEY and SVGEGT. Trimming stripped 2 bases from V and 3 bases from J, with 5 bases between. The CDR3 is CASSYRDYNEQFF. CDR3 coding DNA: TGTGCCAGCAGTTACCGGGACTACAATGAGCAGTTCTTC.

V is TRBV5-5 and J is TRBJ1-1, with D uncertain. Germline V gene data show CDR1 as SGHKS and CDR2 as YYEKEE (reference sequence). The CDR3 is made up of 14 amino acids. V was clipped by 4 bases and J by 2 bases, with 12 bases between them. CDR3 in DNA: TGTGCCAGCAGCCTTCGGGGAGTAAACACTGAAGCTTTCTTT. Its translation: CASSLRGVNTEAFF.

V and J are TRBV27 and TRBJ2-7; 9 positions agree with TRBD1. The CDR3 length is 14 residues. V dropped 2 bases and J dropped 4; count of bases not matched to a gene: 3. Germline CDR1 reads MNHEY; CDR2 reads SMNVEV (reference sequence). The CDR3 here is CASSLTGGPYEQYF. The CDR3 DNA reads TGTGCCAGCAGTTTAACAGGGGGCCCGTACGAGCAGTACTTC.

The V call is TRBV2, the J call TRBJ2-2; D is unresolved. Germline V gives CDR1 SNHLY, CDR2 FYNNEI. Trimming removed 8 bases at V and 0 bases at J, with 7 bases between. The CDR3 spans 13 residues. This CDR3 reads CASGQTNTGELFF. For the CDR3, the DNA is TGTGCCAGCGGCCAAACGAACACCGGGGAGCTGTTTTTT.

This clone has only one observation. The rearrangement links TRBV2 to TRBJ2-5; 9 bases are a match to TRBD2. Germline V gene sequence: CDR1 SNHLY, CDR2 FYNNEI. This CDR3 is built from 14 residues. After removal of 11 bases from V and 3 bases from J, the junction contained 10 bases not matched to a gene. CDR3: CAPKVPSGKETQYF. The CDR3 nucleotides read TGTGCCCCCAAAGTCCCTAGCGGGAAAGAGACCCAGTACTTC.

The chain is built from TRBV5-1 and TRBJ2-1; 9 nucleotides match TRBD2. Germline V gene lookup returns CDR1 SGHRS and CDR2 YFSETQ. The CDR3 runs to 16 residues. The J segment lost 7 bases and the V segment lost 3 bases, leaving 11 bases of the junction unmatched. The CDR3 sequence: CASSSQGASGKNEQFF. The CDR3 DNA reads TGCGCCAGCAGCTCCCAAGGCGCTAGCGGGAAGAATGAGCAGTTCTTC.

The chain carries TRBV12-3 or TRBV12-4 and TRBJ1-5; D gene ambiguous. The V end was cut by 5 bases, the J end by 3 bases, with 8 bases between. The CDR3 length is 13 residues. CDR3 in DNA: TGTGCCAGCAGTGGGGAGATCAATCAGCCCCAGCATTTT. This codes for CASSGEINQPQHF.

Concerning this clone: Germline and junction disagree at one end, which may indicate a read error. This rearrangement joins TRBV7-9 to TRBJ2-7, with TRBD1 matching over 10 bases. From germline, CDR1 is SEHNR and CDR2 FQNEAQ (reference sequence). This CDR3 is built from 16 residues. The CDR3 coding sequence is TGTGCCAGCAGCGAGTCCGGGACAGGGGCCTCCAACGAGCAGTACTTC. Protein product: CASSESGTGASNEQYF.

CDR3 amino acids: CASSLAGEEYNYGYTF. As DNA, the CDR3 is TGTGCCAGCAGCTTAGCAGGGGAGGAATATAACTATGGCTACACCTTC. The chain couples TRBV7-9 to TRBJ1-2; TRBD1 might be the D (5 bases). Trimming took 0 bases from V and 1 from J, leaving 12 bases between them. Germline V lookup: CDR1 SEHNR, CDR2 FQNEAQ (reference sequence). CDR3 size: 16 residues.

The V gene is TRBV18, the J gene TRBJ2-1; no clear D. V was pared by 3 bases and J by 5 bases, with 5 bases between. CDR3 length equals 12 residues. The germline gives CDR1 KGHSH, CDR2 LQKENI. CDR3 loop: CASSPQDNEQFF. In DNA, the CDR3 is TGTGCCAGCTCACCTCAGGACAATGAGCAGTTCTTC.

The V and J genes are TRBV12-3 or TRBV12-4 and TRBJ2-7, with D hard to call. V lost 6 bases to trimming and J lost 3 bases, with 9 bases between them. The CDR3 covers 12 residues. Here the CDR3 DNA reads TGTGCCAGCAGGTCTCAGGACTACGAGCAGTACTTC. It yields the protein CASRSQDYEQYF.

The CDR3: CATSRDGAPYNEQFF. The CDR3 DNA follows: TGTGCCACCAGCAGAGATGGGGCTCCGTACAATGAGCAGTTCTTC. The chain employs TRBV15 and TRBJ2-1; a possible D gene is TRBD1 (5 bases). Germline loops: CDR1 LNHNV, CDR2 YYDKDF (reference sequence). V lost 0 bases, J lost 4 bases, and 10 bases lay in between. CDR3 length: 15 amino acids.

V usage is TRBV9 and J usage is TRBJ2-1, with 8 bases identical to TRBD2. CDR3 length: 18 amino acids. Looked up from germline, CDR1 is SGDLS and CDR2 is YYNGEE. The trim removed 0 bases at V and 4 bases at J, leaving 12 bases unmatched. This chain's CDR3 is CASSVEGSGASIYNEQFF. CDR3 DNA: TGTGCCAGCAGCGTAGAGGGTAGCGGGGCCTCAATTTACAATGAGCAGTTCTTC.

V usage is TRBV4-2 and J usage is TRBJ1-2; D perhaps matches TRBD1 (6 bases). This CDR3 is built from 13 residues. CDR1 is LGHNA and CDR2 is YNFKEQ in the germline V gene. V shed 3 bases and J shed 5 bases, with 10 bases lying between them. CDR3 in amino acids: CASSQEGGYGYTF. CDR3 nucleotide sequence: TGTGCCAGCAGCCAGGAGGGGGGGTATGGCTACACCTTC.

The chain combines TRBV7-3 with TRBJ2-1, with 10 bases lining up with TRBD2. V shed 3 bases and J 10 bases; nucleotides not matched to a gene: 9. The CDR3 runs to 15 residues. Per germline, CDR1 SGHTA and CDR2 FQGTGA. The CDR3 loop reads CASSLAASGGGEQFF. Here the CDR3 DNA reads TGTGCCAGCAGCTTGGCGGCTAGCGGGGGCGGGGAGCAGTTCTTC.

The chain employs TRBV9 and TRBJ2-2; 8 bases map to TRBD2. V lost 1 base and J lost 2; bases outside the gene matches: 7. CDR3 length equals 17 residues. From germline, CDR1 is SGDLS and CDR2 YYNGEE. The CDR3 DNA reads TGTGCCAGCAGCGTAAGACAAAGCGGGAGAAACACCGGGGAGCTGTTTTTT. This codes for CASSVRQSGRNTGELFF.

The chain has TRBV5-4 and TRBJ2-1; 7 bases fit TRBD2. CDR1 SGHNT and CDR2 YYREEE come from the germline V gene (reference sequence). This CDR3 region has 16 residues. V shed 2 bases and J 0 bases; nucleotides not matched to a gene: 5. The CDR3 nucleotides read TGTGCCAGCAGCTTAGGGCTAGCGGTCTCCTACAATGAGCAGTTCTTC. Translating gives CASSLGLAVSYNEQFF.

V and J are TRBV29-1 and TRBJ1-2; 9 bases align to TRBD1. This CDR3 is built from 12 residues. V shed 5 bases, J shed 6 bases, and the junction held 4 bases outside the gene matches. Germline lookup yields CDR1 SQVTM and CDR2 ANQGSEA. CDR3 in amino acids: CSVRGQGNGYTF. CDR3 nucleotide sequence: TGCAGCGTTAGGGGACAGGGTAATGGCTACACCTTC.

Here the CDR3 DNA reads TGCGCCAGCAGCCAAGATGTGGCAGGGATGGAGACCCAGTACTTC. Encoded protein: CASSQDVAGMETQYF. The V gene is TRBV4-3, the J gene TRBJ2-5; D might be TRBD1 (5 bases). Germline values: CDR1 LGHNA, CDR2 YSLEER. Trimming took 0 bases from V and 5 from J, leaving 13 bases between them. The CDR3 is made up of 15 amino acids.

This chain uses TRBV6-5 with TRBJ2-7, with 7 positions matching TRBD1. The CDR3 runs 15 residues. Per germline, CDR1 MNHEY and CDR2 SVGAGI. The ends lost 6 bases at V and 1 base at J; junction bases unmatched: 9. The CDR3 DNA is TGTGCCAGCAGGCGAAGAGTACAGGGGTCCTACGAGCAGTACTTC. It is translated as CASRRRVQGSYEQYF.

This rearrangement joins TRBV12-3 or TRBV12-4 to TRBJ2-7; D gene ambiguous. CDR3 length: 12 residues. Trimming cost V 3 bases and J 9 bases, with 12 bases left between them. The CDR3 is CASSLETPVQYF. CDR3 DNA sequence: TGTGCCAGCAGTTTGGAGACGCCGGTGCAGTACTTC.

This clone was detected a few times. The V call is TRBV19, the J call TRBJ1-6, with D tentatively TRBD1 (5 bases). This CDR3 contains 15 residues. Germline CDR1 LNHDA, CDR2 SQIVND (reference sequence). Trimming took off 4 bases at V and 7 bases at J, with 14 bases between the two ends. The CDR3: CASSKVATENSPLHF. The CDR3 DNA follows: TGTGCCAGTAGTAAGGTTGCGACAGAAAATTCACCCCTCCACTTT.

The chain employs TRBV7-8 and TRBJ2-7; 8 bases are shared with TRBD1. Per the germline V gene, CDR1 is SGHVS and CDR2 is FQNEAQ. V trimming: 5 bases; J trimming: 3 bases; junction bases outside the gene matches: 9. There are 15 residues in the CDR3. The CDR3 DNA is TGTGCCAGCAGCCAGGGGGCGGGACGCGGCTACGAGCAGTACTTC. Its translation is CASSQGAGRGYEQYF.

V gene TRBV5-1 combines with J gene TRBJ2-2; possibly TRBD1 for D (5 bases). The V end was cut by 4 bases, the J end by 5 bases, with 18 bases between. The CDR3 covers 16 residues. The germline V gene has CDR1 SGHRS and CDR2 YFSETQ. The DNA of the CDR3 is TGCGCCAGCAGCCCCGCCATTCAGGGATGGACCGGGGAGCTGTTTTTT. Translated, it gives CASSPAIQGWTGELFF.

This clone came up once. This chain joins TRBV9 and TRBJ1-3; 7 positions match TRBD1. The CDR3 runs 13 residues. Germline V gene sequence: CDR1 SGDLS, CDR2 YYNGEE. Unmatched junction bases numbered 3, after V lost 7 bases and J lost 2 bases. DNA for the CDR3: TGTGCCAGCGGAGGGACAGCTGGAAACACCATATATTTT. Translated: CASGGTAGNTIYF.